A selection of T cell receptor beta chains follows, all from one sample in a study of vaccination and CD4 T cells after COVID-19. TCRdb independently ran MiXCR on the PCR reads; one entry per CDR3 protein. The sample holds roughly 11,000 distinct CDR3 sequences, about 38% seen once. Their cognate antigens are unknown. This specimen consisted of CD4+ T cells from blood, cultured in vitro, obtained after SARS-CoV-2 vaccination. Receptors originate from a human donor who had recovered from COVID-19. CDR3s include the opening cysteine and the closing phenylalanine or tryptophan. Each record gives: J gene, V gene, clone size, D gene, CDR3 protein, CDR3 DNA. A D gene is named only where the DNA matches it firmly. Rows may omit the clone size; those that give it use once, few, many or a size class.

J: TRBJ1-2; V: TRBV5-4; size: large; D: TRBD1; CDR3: CASSLAPGTGFGYGYTF; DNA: TGTGCCAGCAGCTTAGCTCCCGGGACAGGGTTTGGCTATGGCTACACCTTC
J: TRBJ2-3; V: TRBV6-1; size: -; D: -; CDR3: CASSPLRASRYTDTQYF; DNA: TGTGCCAGCAGTCCCCTAAGAGCGAGTCGCTACACAGATACGCAGTATTTT
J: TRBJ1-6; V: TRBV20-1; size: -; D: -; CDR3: CSASPNAPLHF; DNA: TGCAGTGCTAGCCCGAATGCACCCCTCCACTTT
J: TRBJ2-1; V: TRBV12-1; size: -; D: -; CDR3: CASSLGSGSYLVNEQFF; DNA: TGTGCCAGCAGCCTCGGTAGCGGATCCTATCTGGTCAATGAGCAGTTCTTC
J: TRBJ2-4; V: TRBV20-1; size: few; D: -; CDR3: CSAEPTPPWTKNIQYF; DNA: TGCAGTGCCGAACCAACCCCACCCTGGACCAAAAACATTCAGTACTTC
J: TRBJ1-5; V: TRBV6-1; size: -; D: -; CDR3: CASRAQGVQPQHF; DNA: TGTGCCAGCAGAGCCCAGGGCGTTCAGCCCCAGCATTTT
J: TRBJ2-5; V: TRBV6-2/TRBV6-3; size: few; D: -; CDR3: CASSYVETKETQYF; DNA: TGTGCCAGCAGTTACGTTGAAACTAAAGAGACCCAGTACTTC
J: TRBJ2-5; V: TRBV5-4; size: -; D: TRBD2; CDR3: CASSSGTRQETQYF; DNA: TGTGCCAGCAGCTCCGGGACTAGACAAGAGACCCAGTACTTC
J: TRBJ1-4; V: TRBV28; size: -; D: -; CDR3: CASSLSSRAAFGLFF; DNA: TGTGCCAGCAGTTTATCGTCCCGGGCCGCGTTTGGACTGTTTTTT
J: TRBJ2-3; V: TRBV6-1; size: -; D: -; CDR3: CASSPLTGTIGYRGTQYF; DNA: TGTGCCAGCAGCCCGCTCACAGGGACGATAGGATACAGAGGTACGCAGTATTTT
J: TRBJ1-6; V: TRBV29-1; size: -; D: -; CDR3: CSVGSGFGSPLHF; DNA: TGCAGCGTTGGGTCCGGTTTTGGTTCACCCCTCCACTTT
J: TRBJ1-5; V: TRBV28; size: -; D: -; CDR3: CASRPIGQPQHF; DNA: TGTGCCAGCAGGCCCATTGGGCAGCCCCAGCATTTT
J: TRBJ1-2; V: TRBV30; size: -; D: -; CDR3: CAWKRGYDYGYTF; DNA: TGTGCCTGGAAGCGGGGTTATGACTATGGCTACACCTTC
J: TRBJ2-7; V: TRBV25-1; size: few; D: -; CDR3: CATRGVLAGGGGEQYF; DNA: TGTGCCACCCGAGGGGTCCTGGCTGGAGGGGGCGGCGAGCAGTACTTC
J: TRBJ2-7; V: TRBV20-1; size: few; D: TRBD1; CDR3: CSAGTGTGGPEQYF; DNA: TGCAGTGCGGGCACCGGGACAGGGGGCCCCGAGCAGTACTTC
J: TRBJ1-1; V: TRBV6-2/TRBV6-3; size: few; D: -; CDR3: CASRSPGAPNTEAFF; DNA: TGTGCCAGCAGGAGCCCGGGGGCCCCGAACACTGAAGCTTTCTTT
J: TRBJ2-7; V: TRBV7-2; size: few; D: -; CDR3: CASSLMAGSNEQYF; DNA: TGTGCCAGCAGCTTAATGGCGGGTTCCAACGAGCAGTACTTC
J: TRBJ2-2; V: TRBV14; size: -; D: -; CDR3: CASSRVLARAGGELFF; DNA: TGTGCCAGCAGCCGAGTCCTCGCCAGGGCGGGCGGGGAGCTGTTTTTT
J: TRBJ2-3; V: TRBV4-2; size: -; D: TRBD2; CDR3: CASTLLAGVTPEGTQYF; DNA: TGTGCCAGCACCCTACTAGCGGGAGTGACTCCAGAAGGGACGCAGTATTTT
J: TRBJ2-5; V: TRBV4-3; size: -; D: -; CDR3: CASSQAFSTALGTQYF; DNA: TGCGCCAGCAGCCAAGCGTTTTCGACTGCCCTTGGGACCCAGTACTTC
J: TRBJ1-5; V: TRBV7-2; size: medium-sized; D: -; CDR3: CASSSQGSNQPQHF; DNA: TGTGCCAGCAGCTCCCAGGGTAGCAATCAGCCCCAGCATTTT
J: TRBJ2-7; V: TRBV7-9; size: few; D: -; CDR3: CASSLVDEQYF; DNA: TGTGCCAGCAGCTTAGTGGACGAGCAGTACTTC
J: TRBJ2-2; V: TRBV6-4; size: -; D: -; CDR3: CASKETGKTGELFF; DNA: TGTGCCAGCAAGGAGACAGGAAAGACCGGGGAGCTGTTTTTT
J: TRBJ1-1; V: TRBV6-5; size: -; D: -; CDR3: CASSYGQRNTEAFF; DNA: TGTGCCAGCAGTTACGGACAGCGGAACACTGAAGCTTTCTTT
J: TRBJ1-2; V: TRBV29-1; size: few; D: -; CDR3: CSGHSDSYGYTF; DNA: TGCAGCGGCCACTCGGACAGCTATGGCTACACCTTC
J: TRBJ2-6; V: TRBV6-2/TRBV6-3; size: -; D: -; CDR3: CASRPRGQSSGANVLTF; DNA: TGTGCCAGCAGACCCCGTGGACAGAGCTCTGGGGCCAACGTCCTGACTTTC
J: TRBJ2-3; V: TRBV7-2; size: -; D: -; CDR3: CASSFPSARGTQYF; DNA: TGTGCCAGCAGCTTCCCCTCTGCTAGGGGTACGCAGTATTTT
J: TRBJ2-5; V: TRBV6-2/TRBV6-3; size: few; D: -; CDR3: CASSPRGETQYF; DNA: TGTGCCAGCAGCCCCCGGGGGGAGACCCAGTACTTC
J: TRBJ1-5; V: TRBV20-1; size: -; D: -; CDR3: CSAGRGNQPQHF; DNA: TGCAGTGCTGGCAGGGGTAATCAGCCCCAGCATTTT
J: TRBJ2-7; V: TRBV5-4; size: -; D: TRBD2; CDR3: CASSLTSREGREQYF; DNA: TGTGCCAGCAGCTTAACATCGCGGGAGGGCAGGGAGCAGTACTTC
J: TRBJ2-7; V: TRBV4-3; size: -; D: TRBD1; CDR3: CASSQDDRGYEQYF; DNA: TGCGCCAGCAGCCAAGATGACAGGGGGTACGAGCAGTACTTC